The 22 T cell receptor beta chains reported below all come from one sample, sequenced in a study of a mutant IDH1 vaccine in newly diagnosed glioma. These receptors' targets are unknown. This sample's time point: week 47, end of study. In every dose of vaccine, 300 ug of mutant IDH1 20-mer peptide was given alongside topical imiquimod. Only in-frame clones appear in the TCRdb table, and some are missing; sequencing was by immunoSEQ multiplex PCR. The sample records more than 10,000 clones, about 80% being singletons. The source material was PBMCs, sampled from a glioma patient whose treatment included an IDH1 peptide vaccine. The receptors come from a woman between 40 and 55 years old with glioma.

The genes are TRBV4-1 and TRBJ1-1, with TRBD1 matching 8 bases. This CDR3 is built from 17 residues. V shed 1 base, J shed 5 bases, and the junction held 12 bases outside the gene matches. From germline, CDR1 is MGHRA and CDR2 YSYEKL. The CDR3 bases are TGCGCCAGCAGCCAAGCCGTCGCAGGGGGCGCGGGTACTGAAGCTTTCTTT. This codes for CASSQAVAGGAGTEAFF.

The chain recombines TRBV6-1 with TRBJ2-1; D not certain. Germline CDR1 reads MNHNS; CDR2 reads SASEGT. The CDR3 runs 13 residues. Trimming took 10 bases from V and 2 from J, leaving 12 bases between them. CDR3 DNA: TGTGCCATCCTGCTAAGAACCTACAATGAGCAGTTCTTC. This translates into CAILLRTYNEQFF.

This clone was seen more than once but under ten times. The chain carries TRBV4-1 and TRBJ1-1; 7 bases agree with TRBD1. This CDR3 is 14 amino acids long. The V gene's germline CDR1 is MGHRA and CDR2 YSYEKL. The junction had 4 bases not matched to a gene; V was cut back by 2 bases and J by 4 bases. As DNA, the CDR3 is TGCGCCAGCAGCCAATCGCAGGGGGTCACTGAAGCTTTCTTT. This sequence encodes CASSQSQGVTEAFF.

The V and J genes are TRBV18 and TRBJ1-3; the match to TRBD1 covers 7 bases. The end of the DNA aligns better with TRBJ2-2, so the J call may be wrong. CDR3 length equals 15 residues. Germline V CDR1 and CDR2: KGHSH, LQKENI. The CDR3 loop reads CASSPQGQITGELFF. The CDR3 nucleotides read TGTGCCAGCTCACCACAGGGACAGATCACCGGGGAGCTGTTTTTT.

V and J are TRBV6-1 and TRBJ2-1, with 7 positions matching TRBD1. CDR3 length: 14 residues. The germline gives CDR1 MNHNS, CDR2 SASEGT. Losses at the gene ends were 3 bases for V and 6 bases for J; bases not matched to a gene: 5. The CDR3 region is CASSETGRGNEQFF. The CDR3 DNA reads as TGTGCCAGCAGTGAGACAGGGCGAGGCAATGAGCAGTTCTTC.

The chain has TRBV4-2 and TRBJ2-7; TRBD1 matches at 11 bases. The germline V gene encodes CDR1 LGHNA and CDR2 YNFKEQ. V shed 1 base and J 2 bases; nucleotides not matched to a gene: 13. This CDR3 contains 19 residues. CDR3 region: CASSQVWGTGTGGTYEQYF. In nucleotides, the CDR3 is TGTGCCAGCAGCCAAGTTTGGGGAACGGGGACAGGGGGAACCTACGAGCAGTACTTC.

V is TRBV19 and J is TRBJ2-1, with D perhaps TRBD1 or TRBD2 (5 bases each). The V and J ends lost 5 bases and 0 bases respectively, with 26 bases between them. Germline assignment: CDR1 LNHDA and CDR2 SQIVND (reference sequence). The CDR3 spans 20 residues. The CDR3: CASSGTLGRAMGNSYNEQFF. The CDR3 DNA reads TGTGCCAGTAGTGGCACCCTGGGACGTGCAATGGGGAACTCCTACAATGAGCAGTTCTTC. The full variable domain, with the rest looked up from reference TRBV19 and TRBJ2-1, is DGGITQSPKYLFRKEGQNVTLSCEQNLNHDAMYWYRQDPGQGLRLIYYSQIVNDFQKGDIAEGYSVSREKKESFPLTVTSAQKNPTAFYLCASSGTLGRAMGNSYNEQFFGPGTRLTVL.

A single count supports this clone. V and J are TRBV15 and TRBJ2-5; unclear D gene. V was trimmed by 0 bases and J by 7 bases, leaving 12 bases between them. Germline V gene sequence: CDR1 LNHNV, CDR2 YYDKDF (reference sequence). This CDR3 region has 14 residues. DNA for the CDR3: TGTGCCACCAGCAGAGATCGGGCAGAAGGGACCCAGTACTTC. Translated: CATSRDRAEGTQYF. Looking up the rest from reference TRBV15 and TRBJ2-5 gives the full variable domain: DAMVIQNPRYQVTQFGKPVTLSCSQTLNHNVMYWYQQKSSQAPKLLFHYYDKDFNNEADTPDNFQSRRPNTSFCFLDIRSPGLGDTAMYLCATSRDRAEGTQYFGPGTRLLVL.

CDR3 sequence (DNA): TGTGCCAGCAGACCACATATTGATAGCAATCAGCCCCAGCATTTT. This translates into CASRPHIDSNQPQHF. J is TRBJ1-5 and V is TRBV7-8; D unclear. CDR3 length: 15 residues. V shed 6 bases and J shed 0 bases, with 12 bases lying between them. The germline V gene encodes CDR1 SGHVS and CDR2 FQNEAQ.

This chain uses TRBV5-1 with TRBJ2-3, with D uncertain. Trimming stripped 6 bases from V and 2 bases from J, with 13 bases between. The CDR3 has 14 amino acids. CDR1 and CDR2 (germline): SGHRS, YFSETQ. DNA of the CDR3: TGCGCCAGCACCCCCCCGATCTACACAGATACGCAGTATTTT. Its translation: CASTPPIYTDTQYF.

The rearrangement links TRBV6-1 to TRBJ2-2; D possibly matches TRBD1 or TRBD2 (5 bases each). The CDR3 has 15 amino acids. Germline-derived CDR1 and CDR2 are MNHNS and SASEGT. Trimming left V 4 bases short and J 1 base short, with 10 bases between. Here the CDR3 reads CASSGGTLNTGELFF. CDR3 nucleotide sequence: TGTGCCAGCAGTGGAGGGACGCTGAACACCGGGGAGCTGTTTTTT.

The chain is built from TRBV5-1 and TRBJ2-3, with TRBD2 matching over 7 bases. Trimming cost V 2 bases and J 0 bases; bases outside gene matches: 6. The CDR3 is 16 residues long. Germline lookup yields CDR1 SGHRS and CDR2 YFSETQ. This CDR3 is CASSLLAKGSTDTQYF. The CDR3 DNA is TGCGCCAGCAGCTTACTAGCGAAGGGGAGCACAGATACGCAGTATTTT.

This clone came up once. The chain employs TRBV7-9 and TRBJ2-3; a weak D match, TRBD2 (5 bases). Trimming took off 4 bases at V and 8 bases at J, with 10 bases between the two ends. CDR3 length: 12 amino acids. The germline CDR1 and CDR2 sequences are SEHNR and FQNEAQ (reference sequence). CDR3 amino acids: CASSSLEGTQYF. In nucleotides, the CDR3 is TGTGCCAGCAGCTCTCTAGAGGGTACGCAGTATTTT.

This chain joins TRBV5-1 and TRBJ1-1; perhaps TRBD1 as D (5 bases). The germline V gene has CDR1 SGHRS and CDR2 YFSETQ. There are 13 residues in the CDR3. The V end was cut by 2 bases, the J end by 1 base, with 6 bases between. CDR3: CASSFTGNTEAFF. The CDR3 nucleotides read TGCGCCAGCAGCTTTACAGGGAACACTGAAGCTTTCTTT.

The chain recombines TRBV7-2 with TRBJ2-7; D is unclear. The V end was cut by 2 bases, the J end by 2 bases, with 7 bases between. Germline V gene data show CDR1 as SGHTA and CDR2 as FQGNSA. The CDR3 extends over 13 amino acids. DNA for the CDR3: TGTGCCAGCAGCTTACGGGCGGCCTACGAGCAGTACTTC. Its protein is CASSLRAAYEQYF.

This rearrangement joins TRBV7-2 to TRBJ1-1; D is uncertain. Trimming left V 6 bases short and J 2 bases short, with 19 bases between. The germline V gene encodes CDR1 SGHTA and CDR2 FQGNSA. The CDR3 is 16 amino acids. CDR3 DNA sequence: TGTGCCAGCAGATCAGGTCGCACTCGGTCTAACACTGAAGCTTTCTTT. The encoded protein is CASRSGRTRSNTEAFF.

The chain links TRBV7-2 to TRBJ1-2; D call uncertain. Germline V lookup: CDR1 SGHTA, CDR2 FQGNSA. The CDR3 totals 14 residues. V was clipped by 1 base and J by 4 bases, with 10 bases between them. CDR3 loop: CASSLVGRSYGYTF. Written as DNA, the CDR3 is TGTGCCAGCAGCTTAGTAGGACGAAGCTATGGCTACACCTTC.

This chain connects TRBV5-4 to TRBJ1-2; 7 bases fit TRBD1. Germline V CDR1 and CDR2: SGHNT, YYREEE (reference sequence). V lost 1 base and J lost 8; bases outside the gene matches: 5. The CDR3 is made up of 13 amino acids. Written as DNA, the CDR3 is TGTGCCAGCAGCTTGAGAGGGGGCGTCGGCTACACCTTC. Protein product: CASSLRGGVGYTF.

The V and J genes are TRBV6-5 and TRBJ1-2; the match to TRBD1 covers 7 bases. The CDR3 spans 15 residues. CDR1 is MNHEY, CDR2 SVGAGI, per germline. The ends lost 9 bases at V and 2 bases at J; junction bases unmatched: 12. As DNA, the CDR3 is TGTGCCAGTACTAATCCCGGGACAGCCAACTATGGCTACACCTTC. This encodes CASTNPGTANYGYTF.

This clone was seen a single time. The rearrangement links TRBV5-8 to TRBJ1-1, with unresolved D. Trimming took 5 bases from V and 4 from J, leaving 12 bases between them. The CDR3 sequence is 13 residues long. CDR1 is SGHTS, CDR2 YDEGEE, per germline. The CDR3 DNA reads TGTGCCAGCAGAACGGCGGGATTCACTGAAGCTTTCTTT. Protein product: CASRTAGFTEAFF.

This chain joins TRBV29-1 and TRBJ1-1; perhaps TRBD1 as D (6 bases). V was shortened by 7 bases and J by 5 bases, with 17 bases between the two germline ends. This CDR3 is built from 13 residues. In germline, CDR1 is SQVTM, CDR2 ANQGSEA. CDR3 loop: CSAEKGEGTEAFF. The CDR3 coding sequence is TGCAGCGCTGAGAAGGGGGAGGGGACTGAAGCTTTCTTT.

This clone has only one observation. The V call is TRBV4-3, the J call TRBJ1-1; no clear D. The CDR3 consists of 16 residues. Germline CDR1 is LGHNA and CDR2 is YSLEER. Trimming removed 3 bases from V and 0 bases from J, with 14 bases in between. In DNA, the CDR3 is TGCGCCAGCAGCCAGACATGGACCGGTCTGAACACTGAAGCTTTCTTT. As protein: CASSQTWTGLNTEAFF.